This T cell receptor beta chain was found in a study of PD-L1 blockade in urothelial cancer (dated by TCRdb to about 2017). Concerning the study at large: Therapy was started in about 2014 for all patients, and atezolizumab 1,200 mg was administered intravenously every 3 weeks. Twenty-five of 29 patients were males with bladder-origin urothelial cancer, and about 65% of the roughly 30 reported a prior smoking history. An ECOG performance status of 0 or 1 was recorded for the patients, and 0 to 3 prior chemotherapy regimens had been received by the patients. Blood samples were analyzed at 3 weeks after treatment start (second dose) and at 6 weeks after treatment start. A median of about 150,000 T cells and some 90,000 unique TCRs was obtained from blood samples, and a median clonality of roughly 0.074 was observed. The study, an exploratory multi-omic analysis, examined somatic, immune and clinical correlates of response to PD-L1 blockade with atezolizumab in urothelial cancer. Pretreatment tumor samples, along with matched peripheral blood serially collected before and after atezolizumab treatment, were subjected to TCR sequencing. Durable clinical benefit meant progression-free survival longer than 6 months, and TCR features were also tested against progression-free and overall survival. Whole exome sequencing and RNA sequencing of pretreatment tumors were performed alongside TCR sequencing in the same patients. Durable clinical benefit was achieved by nine patients and was not achieved by 20 patients. Some 30 patients had pretreatment blood TCR-seq, some 24 had at least one posttreatment blood collection, and some 24 had tumor TCR-seq. The paper's findings and limits, for the study overall: Improved progression-free and overall survival was associated with having pretreatment peripheral blood TCR clonality below the median. Because of the small sample size (n of about 29) and the many exploratory analyses performed, the results are intended to be regarded as hypothesis-generating. Greater expansion of tumor-associated TCR clones in peripheral blood 3 weeks after the start of treatment was observed in patients with durable benefit (n of about 21, p = 0.022).

Details on this clone: Its antigen remains undetermined. Nothing much larger sits one base from this clone, and base qualities are not available.

To estimate absolute template abundance from read counts, synthetic TCR analog templates were spiked into each PCR. Using the immunoSEQ assay, TCRbeta CDR3 regions were amplified from genomic DNA with bias-controlled V and J gene primers. Sequencing of rearranged TCRbeta segments was done at approximately 20X coverage. On the authors' methods: Clustering was used to correct sequencing errors, and CDR3s were annotated against IMGT to assign V, D and J genes. Only productive TCRbeta rearrangements were used in downstream analyses, excluding out-of-frame or stop-codon sequences. Clonality was computed as one minus Shannon entropy normalized by the log of the number of unique productive sequences. Fisher's exact test with Benjamini-Hochberg correction, at a threshold of adjusted p below 0.01, was used to find clones that differed between time points or between blood and tumor. Entries here come from immuneACCESS through TCRdb and include only in-frame sequences with V and J called. Some clones fail to appear in such tables; in the studies checked, an unresolved V gene covers under half of the shortfall, and the cause of the remainder is unknown. D and trimming come from the DNA, and the V and J calls and clone size come from that table. The sample contains approximately 90,000 clones, around 89% of them found a single time. The ten largest clones take up around 1.7% of the sample.

The sample's time point label, in plain terms: pretreatment peripheral blood. A total of 29 patients with locally advanced or metastatic urothelial carcinoma, treated at Memorial Sloan Kettering on a trial protocol, made up the cohort. Peripheral blood mononuclear cells were collected pretreatment and during treatment, with between 1 and 8 total time points per patient. The Qiagen DNeasy Blood extraction kit was used to purify genomic DNA from total PBMCs and tumor samples. PBMCs were collected pretreatment and during treatment and were isolated and stored as previously described. Sequencing used PBMCs, obtained around atezolizumab (anti-PD-L1) treatment. The receptor's source is a man aged 60 to 69 with urothelial cancer.

For the CDR3, the sequence is CASSGGPQIQETQYF. The DNA sequence reads TGTGCCAGCAGTGGAGGTCCGCAGATCCAAGAGACCCAGTACTTC. The chain is assembled from TRBV6-1 and TRBJ2-5, with the D gene not clear enough to name. V gives up 4 bases and J gives up 1 base, and the segment between their germline ends measures 13 bases. CDR1 and CDR2 (MNHNS, SASEGT) derive from the germline V gene. The CDR3, from cysteine to phenylalanine, totals 15 residues. Solely the CDR3 DNA is kept, with 45 bases framed from the first base.